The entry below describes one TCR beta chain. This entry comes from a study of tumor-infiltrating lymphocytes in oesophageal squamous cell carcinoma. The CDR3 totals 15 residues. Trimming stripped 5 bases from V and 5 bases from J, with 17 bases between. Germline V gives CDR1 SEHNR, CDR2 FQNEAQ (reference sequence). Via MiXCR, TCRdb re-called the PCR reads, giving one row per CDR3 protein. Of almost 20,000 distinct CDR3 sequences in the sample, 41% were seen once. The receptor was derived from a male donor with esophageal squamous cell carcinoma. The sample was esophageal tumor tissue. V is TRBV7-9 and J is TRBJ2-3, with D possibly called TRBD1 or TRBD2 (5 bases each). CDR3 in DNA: TGTGCCAGCAGCCCAAGGGACCCGCACGAAGATACGCAGTATTTT. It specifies CASSPRDPHEDTQYF.